These 8 T cell receptor beta chains came from one sample sequenced in a study of cytomegalovirus exposure and HLA in healthy donors. PCR was performed using 60 Vbeta and 13 Jbeta primers. Measured with immunoSEQ multiplex PCR; TCRdb has only the in-frame clones, and not every one. The table shows about 170,000 clones, with about 79% occurring only once. Sequenced input: PBMCs. The receptors derive from a woman aged 50 to 60 in good health and CMV-seronegative.

CDR3 sequence reads: CASSPIGQGGTEAFF. DNA of the CDR3: TGTGCCAGCAGTCCCATCGGACAGGGGGGCACTGAAGCTTTCTTT. The chain links TRBV27 to TRBJ1-1; TRBD1 aligns across 10 bases. Trimming took 5 bases from V and 4 from J; bases not matched to a gene: 7. CDR3 length: 15 residues. Germline V gene lookup returns CDR1 MNHEY and CDR2 SMNVEV (reference sequence).

The V gene is TRBV18, the J gene TRBJ2-1, with a possible D match to TRBD1 (6 bases). Germline-derived CDR1 and CDR2 are KGHSH and LQKENI. The CDR3 length is 14 residues. With 3 bases removed from V and 8 bases from J, the gap between germline ends came to 14 bases. CDR3 nucleotides: TGTGCCAGCTCACCTACAGGGATAATATATGAGCAGTTCTTC. Encoded protein: CASSPTGIIYEQFF.

This chain joins TRBV7-9 and TRBJ1-2; 7 nucleotides line up with TRBD1. Germline loops: CDR1 SEHNR, CDR2 FQNEAQ (reference sequence). This CDR3 has 14 amino acids. Germline trimming cut 3 bases from V and 4 bases from J; bases unmatched to any gene: 5. CDR3 loop: CASSLSTGSYGYTF. The CDR3 DNA reads TGTGCCAGCAGCTTGTCGACAGGGAGCTATGGCTACACCTTC.

This clone was picked up one time. The V gene is TRBV9, the J gene TRBJ2-4; D is perhaps TRBD1 (6 bases). Germline-derived CDR1 and CDR2 are SGDLS and YYNGEE. The CDR3 is 17 amino acids. Trimming shortened V by 3 bases and J by 0 bases, and 16 bases separated the two germline ends. CDR3 sequence: CASSEAERGLAKNIQYF. The DNA for the CDR3 is TGTGCCAGCAGCGAGGCGGAGAGGGGGTTAGCCAAAAACATTCAGTACTTC.

The V and J genes are TRBV5-6 and TRBJ2-3; 8 bases align to TRBD1. J was trimmed by 6 bases and V by 4 bases; bases with no gene match: 13. CDR3 length equals 16 residues. CDR1 is SGHDT, CDR2 YYEEEE, per germline. CDR3 residues: CASSQIGQGSVDTQYF. CDR3 sequence (DNA): TGTGCCAGCAGCCAAATAGGACAGGGCAGCGTCGATACGCAGTATTTT.

The DNA of the CDR3 is TGTGCCAGCAGTGCCCGGGGCGAGCAGTACTTC. Translation: CASSARGEQYF. V is TRBV28 and J is TRBJ2-7; D is perhaps TRBD2 (5 bases). This CDR3 comprises 11 residues. Trimming shortened V by 5 bases and J by 6 bases, and 8 bases separated the two germline ends. The germline V gene encodes CDR1 MDHEN and CDR2 SYDVKM.

The chain recombines TRBV9 with TRBJ1-6, with 8 bases matching TRBD1. With V trimmed by 7 bases and J by 6 bases, 18 bases remained unmatched. Germline lookup yields CDR1 SGDLS and CDR2 YYNGEE. There are 18 residues in the CDR3. Written as DNA, the CDR3 is TGTGCCAGCGGACAGGGAGGACGACTATCGGGGGGTAATTCACCCCTCCACTTT. Its translation is CASGQGGRLSGGNSPLHF.

The V call is TRBV6-6, the J call TRBJ2-7; tentatively, D is TRBD2 (6 bases). V gave up 2 bases and J gave up 2 bases, with 13 bases separating them. CDR1 is MNHNY and CDR2 is SVGAGI in the germline V gene (reference sequence). The CDR3 has 15 residues. The CDR3 nucleotides are TGTGCCAGCAGTTACGGCGGGGTAAACACCTACGAGCAGTACTTC. Its translation: CASSYGGVNTYEQYF.